A single sample gave rise to the 4 T cell receptor beta chains below, sequenced in a study of blood T cell repertoires in COVID-19. Sequencing used immunoSEQ multiplex PCR; TCRdb keeps in-frame clones, though not all of them. The sample gives roughly 400,000 clones, around nine tenths of which show up once; less than 1.5% is in the top ten. Sequenced sample: PBMCs or T cells enriched from blood (not recorded which). The source is a woman under 30 who had been exposed to COVID-19.

This sequence joins TRBV6-1 and TRBJ1-3; unclear D gene. Looked up from germline, CDR1 is MNHNS and CDR2 is SASEGT. This CDR3 comprises 16 residues. Deletions cut 4 bases from V and 0 bases from J, with 13 bases between. The CDR3 is CASSAVQLPSGNTIYF. The CDR3 DNA reads TGTGCCAGCAGTGCTGTGCAGTTACCCTCTGGAAACACCATATATTTT.

The chain recombines TRBV18 with TRBJ1-4; D uncertain. CDR3 length: 13 amino acids. Germline CDR1 and CDR2: KGHSH and LQKENI. Deletions cut 4 bases from V and 4 bases from J, with 7 bases between. In DNA form, the CDR3 reads TGTGCCAGCTCACTCGGACTTAATGAAAAACTGTTTTTT. It is translated as CASSLGLNEKLFF.

The chain has TRBV21-1 and TRBJ2-1; the DNA was not compared with TRBD2, the D call given in the table. TRBV21-1 is a pseudogene locus. The CDR3 runs to 15 residues. In nucleotides, the CDR3 is TGTGCCAGCAGCAAATGTGACGGGATTCTCAATGAGCAGTTCTTC. Its protein is CASSKCDGILNEQFF.

V usage is TRBV5-1 and J usage is TRBJ2-3; 13 bases map to TRBD2. The V and J ends lost 4 bases and 0 bases, in that order; junction bases with no gene match: 14. The CDR3 loop spans 20 amino acids. Germline CDR1 SGHRS, CDR2 YFSETQ. The CDR3 nucleotides are TGCGCCAGCAGCACCCGACTAGCGGGAGGCTCGGCGCCTAGCACAGATACGCAGTATTTT. Translated, it gives CASSTRLAGGSAPSTDTQYF.